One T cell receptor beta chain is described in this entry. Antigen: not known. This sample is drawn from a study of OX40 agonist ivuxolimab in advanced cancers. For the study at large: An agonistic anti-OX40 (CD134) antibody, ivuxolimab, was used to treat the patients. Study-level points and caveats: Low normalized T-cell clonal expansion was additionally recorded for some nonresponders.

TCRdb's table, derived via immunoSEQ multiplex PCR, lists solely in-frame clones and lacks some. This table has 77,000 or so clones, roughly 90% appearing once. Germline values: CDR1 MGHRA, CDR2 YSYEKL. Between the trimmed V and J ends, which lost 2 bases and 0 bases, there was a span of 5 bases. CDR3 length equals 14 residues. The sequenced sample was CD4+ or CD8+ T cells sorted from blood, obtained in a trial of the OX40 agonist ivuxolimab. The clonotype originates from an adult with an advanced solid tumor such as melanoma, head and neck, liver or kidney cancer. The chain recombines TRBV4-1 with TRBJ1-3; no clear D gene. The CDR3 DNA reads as TGCGCCAGCAGCCAACCTAGCTCTGGAAACACCATATATTTT. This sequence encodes CASSQPSSGNTIYF.